The clone carrying this T cell receptor (beta chain) was detected only a few times. Its antigen remains unidentified. The record originates from a study of T-cell reconstitution after alpha-beta-depleted transplantation in children. Study-level results: T cells produced anew were the main source of T-cell counts and diversity one year after transplant. The study traced high day-60 TCRbeta diversity in some patients to surviving recipient T cells and thymic progenitors. Approximately two months post-transplant, alpha-beta T cells reportedly originated from several hundred expanded graft clones.

There are 14 residues in the CDR3. Germline CDR1 reads LGHDT; CDR2 reads YNNKEL (reference sequence). V lost 0 bases to trimming and J lost 8 bases, with 12 bases between them. Preparation of the TCRbeta library involved a method that used unique molecular identifiers. MiXCR, applied by TCRdb to the PCR reads, yields one record per CDR3 protein. Here the sample spans 65,000 to 85,000 distinct CDR3 sequences, 9.5% to 13% being singletons. The chain couples TRBV3-1 to TRBJ2-3; no definite D call. Specimen: PBMCs, collected before TCRalphabeta/CD19-depleted stem cell transplant. The TCR sequence derives from a boy between 10 and 17 years old with acute myeloid leukemia, due to receive a stem cell transplant. The DNA for the CDR3 is TGTGCCAGCAGCCAAGACTTGCTTGCCGGTACGCAGTATTTT. Protein product: CASSQDLLAGTQYF.